The 11 T cell receptor beta chains given below trace back to one sample, sequenced in a study of T cells in Graves' hyperthyroidism and ophthalmopathy. The investigators amplified TCR beta CDR3 regions from RNA transcripts. The study used the HTBI primer set for a first-round RT-PCR of the TCR CDR3. TCRdb reanalysed the multiplex PCR reads using MiXCR and keeps one entry per CDR3 protein. The sample carries 300,000 to 350,000 distinct CDR3 sequences, around 23% recorded once. Sequenced sample: blood. These receptors were obtained from a woman in her fifties or sixties with Graves' hyperthyroidism.

This clonotype was recorded many times. The CDR3 nucleotides read TGCGCCAGCAGCTCACAGGGGACGTTATTCACAGATACGCAGTATTTT. Its protein product is CASSSQGTLFTDTQYF. The gene calls are TRBV5-1 and TRBJ2-3, with 7 bases lining up with TRBD1. Germline lookup yields CDR1 SGHRS and CDR2 YFSETQ. This CDR3 comprises 16 residues. V gave up 3 bases and J gave up 2 bases; unmatched junction bases: 9.

This clonotype was recorded a few times. V and J are TRBV27 and TRBJ2-7; TRBD2 matches at 9 bases. The CDR3 is made up of 15 amino acids. Germline CDR1 and CDR2: MNHEY and SMNVEV (reference sequence). V dropped 1 base and J dropped 7; count of bases not matched to a gene: 8. The DNA for the CDR3 is TGTGCCAGCAGTTTATTGGCGGGAGGGCCGGGGGAGCAGTACTTC. The encoded protein is CASSLLAGGPGEQYF.

This clonotype came up many times. The V call is TRBV11-3, the J call TRBJ2-1, with 7 bases fitting TRBD1. CDR1 is SGHNT, CDR2 YENEEA, per germline. J was trimmed by 0 bases and V by 5 bases; bases with no gene match: 4. This CDR3 has 15 amino acids. The CDR3 spells CASSLDRPSYNEQFF. The CDR3 nucleotides are TGTGCCAGCAGCCTGGACAGGCCCTCCTACAATGAGCAGTTCTTC. The full variable domain, its missing parts supplied by reference TRBV11-3 and TRBJ2-1, is EAGVVQSPRYKIIEKKQPVAFWCNPISGHNTLYWYLQNLGQGPELLIRYENEEAVDDSQLPKDRFSAERLKGVDSTLKIQPAELGDSAVYLCASSLDRPSYNEQFFGPGTRLTVL.

Ten or more counts support this clonotype. The chain uses TRBV5-8 and TRBJ2-5; no clear D gene. Trimming stripped 1 base from V and 0 bases from J, with 10 bases between. The CDR3 spans 15 residues. In germline, CDR1 is SGHTS, CDR2 YDEGEE. The CDR3 reads CASSLRRANQETQYF. CDR3 DNA sequence: TGTGCCAGCAGCTTGAGAAGAGCAAACCAAGAGACCCAGTACTTC.

This clonotype occurred many times. J is TRBJ2-1 and V is TRBV9; the D gene could be TRBD1 or TRBD2 (5 bases each). The germline V gene encodes CDR1 SGDLS and CDR2 YYNGEE. The CDR3 extends over 20 amino acids. Trimming stripped 3 bases from V and 1 base from J, with 26 bases between. CDR3 nucleotide sequence: TGTGCCAGCAGCGGAGGGGTAGGGCAGCTTCGTACCCGATCCTACAATGAGCAGTTCTTC. Translating gives CASSGGVGQLRTRSYNEQFF.

This clonotype was seen repeatedly, ten times or more. The chain employs TRBV2 and TRBJ2-1; D possibly matches TRBD1 or TRBD2 (5 bases each). CDR3 length: 13 residues. Trimming took off 4 bases at V and 10 bases at J, with 14 bases between the two ends. Germline lookup yields CDR1 SNHLY and CDR2 FYNNEI. In DNA, the CDR3 is TGTGCCAGCAGTGGCTCCTTCGGGGACGAGCAGTTCTTC. This codes for CASSGSFGDEQFF.

This clonotype was picked up many times. The chain has TRBV7-2 and TRBJ2-7; no firm D call. The CDR3 has 15 amino acids. V was clipped by 1 base and J by 0 bases, with 10 bases between them. Germline-derived CDR1 and CDR2 are SGHTA and FQGNSA. The CDR3 DNA sequence: TGTGCCAGCAGCTTAGTTACAATTCCCTCCTACGAGCAGTACTTC. It codes for CASSLVTIPSYEQYF. The entire variable domain, with the rest obtained from reference TRBV7-2 and TRBJ2-7, is as follows: GAGVSQSPSNKVTEKGKDVELRCDPISGHTALYWYRQSLGQGLEFLIYFQGNSAPDKSGLPSDRFSAERTGGSVSTLTIQRTQQEDSAVYLCASSLVTIPSYEQYFGPGTRLTVT.

This clonotype was counted many times. The CDR3 loop is CASSRPPGQGTDTQYF. For the CDR3, the DNA is TGTGCCAGCAGCCGCCCTCCGGGACAGGGCACAGATACGCAGTATTTT. This chain links TRBV7-9 with TRBJ2-3; 8 bases are a match to TRBD1. Trimming cost V 5 bases and J 1 base; bases outside gene matches: 8. This CDR3 comprises 16 residues. Germline CDR1 reads SEHNR; CDR2 reads FQNEAQ (reference sequence).

This clonotype appeared many times. The rearrangement joins TRBV5-1 to TRBJ1-1, with D perhaps TRBD1 (5 bases). V was cut by 3 bases and J by 4 bases, with 16 bases left in between. The germline V gene has CDR1 SGHRS and CDR2 YFSETQ. There are 15 residues in the CDR3. The CDR3 coding sequence is TGCGCCAGCAGCTCCCAGGACACCCTCAGCACTGAAGCTTTCTTT. Translation: CASSSQDTLSTEAFF.

The V and J genes are TRBV7-9 and TRBJ2-3, with D perhaps TRBD1 or TRBD2 (5 bases each). This CDR3 is 14 amino acids long. V lost 3 bases, J lost 6 bases, and 13 bases lay in between. Germline assignment: CDR1 SEHNR and CDR2 FQNEAQ (reference sequence). CDR3 sequence: CASSFPGTPDTQYF. For the CDR3, the DNA is TGTGCCAGCAGCTTCCCGGGGACGCCTGATACGCAGTATTTT.

Concerning this clonotype: Germline is not matched at one junction end, which may reflect a read error. The chain uses TRBV10-2 and TRBJ2-3; 10 bases line up with TRBD2. Germline lookup yields CDR1 WSHSY and CDR2 SAAADI. The CDR3 runs 16 residues. CDR3 amino acids: CASSQETSGRTDTQYF. For the CDR3, the DNA is TGTGCCAGCAGCCAAGAGACTAGCGGGCGCACAGATACGCAGTATTTT.